The sequence of this TCR beta chain was determined in a study of T cell repertoires in cytomegalovirus infection. Background on the study: It was the public TCR beta signatures that indicated both CMV infection and matching HLA type. General study findings and limits: CMV-specific TCR beta clonotypes restricted by HLA-C were the ones dominating the ex vivo response.

Via MiXCR, TCRdb re-called the reads, giving one row per CDR3 protein. The sample has fewer than 250,000 distinct CDR3 sequences; about 12% are singletons. The germline V gene encodes CDR1 SGHVS and CDR2 FNYEAQ. V lost 4 bases and J lost 4, with 14 bases in between. The CDR3 spans 15 residues. There are many counts of this clonotype. Its target is unknown. This sequence was found in a human donor in good health (CMV status not recorded). Some clones in this sample may be carry-over from other donors' samples. Specimen: PBMCs. The chain couples TRBV7-6 to TRBJ2-1, with TRBD2 as a possible D gene (6 bases). This CDR3 is CASSYLADEYNEQFF. The CDR3 coding sequence is TGTGCCAGCAGCTACTTAGCGGATGAATACAATGAGCAGTTCTTC.